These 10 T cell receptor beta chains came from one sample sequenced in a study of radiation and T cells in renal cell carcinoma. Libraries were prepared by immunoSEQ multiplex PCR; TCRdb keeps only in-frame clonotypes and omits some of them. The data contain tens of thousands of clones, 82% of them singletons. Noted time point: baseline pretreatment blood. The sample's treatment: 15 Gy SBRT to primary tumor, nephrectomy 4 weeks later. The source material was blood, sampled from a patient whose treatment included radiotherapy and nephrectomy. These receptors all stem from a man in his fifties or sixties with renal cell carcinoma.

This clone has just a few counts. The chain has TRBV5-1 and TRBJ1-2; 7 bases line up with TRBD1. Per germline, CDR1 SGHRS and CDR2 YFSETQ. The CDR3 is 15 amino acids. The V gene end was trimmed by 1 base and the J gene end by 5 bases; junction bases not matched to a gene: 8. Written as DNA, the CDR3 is TGCGCCAGCAGCTTGAGAGGGGGCCGAGGGTATGGCTACACCTTC. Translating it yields CASSLRGGRGYGYTF.

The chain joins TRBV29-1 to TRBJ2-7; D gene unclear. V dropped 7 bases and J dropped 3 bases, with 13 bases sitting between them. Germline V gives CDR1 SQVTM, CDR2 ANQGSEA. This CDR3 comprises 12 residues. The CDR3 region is CSAMVRDYEQYF. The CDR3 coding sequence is TGCAGCGCCATGGTTAGGGACTACGAGCAGTACTTC.

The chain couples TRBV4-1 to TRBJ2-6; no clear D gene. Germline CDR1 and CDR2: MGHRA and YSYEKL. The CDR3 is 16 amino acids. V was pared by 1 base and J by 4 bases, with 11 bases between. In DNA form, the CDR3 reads TGCGCCAGCAGCCAAGGGGTAATGAGAGGGGCCAACGTCCTGACTTTC. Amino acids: CASSQGVMRGANVLTF.

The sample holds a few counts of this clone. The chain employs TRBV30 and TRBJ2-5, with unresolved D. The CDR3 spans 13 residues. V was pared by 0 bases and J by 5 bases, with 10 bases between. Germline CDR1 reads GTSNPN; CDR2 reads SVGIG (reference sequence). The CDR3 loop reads CAWSVKGMETQYF. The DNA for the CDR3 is TGTGCCTGGAGTGTGAAGGGTATGGAGACCCAGTACTTC.

CDR3 sequence: CASSHSPQSTNTEAFF. CDR3 in DNA: TGTGCCAGTAGTCATTCCCCCCAGAGCACGAACACTGAAGCTTTCTTT. This chain links TRBV19 with TRBJ1-1; no clear D gene. The germline CDR1 and CDR2 sequences are LNHDA and SQIVND (reference sequence). The CDR3 consists of 16 residues. The V gene lost 5 bases and the J gene lost 1 base, with 17 bases spanning the gap.

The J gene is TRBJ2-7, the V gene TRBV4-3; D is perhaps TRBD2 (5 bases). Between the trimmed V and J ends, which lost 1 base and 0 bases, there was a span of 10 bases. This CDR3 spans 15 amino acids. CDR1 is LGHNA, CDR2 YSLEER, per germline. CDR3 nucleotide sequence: TGCGCCAGCAGCCAAGCACCGGGAACCTCCTACGAGCAGTACTTC. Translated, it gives CASSQAPGTSYEQYF.

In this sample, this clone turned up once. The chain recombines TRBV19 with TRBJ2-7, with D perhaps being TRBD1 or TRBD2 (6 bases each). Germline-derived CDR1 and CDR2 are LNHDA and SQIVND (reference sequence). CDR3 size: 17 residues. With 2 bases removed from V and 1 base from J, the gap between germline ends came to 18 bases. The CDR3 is CASSIRVSRGTSYEQYF. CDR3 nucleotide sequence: TGTGCCAGTAGTATAAGGGTCAGTCGGGGGACATCCTACGAGCAGTACTTC.

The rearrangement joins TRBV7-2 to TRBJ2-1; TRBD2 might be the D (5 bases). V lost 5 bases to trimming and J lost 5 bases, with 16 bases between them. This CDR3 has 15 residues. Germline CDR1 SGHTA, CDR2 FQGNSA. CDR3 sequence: CASSLNAGEHNEQFF. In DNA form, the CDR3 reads TGTGCCAGCAGCCTAAACGCCGGGGAGCACAATGAGCAGTTCTTC.

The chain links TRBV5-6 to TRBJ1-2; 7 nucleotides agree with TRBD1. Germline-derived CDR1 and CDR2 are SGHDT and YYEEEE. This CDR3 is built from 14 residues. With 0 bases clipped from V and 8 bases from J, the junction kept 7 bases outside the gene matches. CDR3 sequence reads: CASSLGQGGSGYTF. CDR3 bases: TGTGCCAGCAGCTTGGGACAGGGAGGAAGCGGCTACACCTTC.

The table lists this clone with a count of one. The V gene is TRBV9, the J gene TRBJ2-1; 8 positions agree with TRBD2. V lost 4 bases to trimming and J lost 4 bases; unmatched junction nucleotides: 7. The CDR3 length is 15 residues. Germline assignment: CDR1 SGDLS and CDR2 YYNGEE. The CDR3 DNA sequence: TGTGCCAGCAGCCCCGATCGACTAGCGTACAATGAGCAGTTCTTC. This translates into CASSPDRLAYNEQFF.